This T cell receptor (beta chain) was observed in a study of T cell responses to AZD1222 COVID-19 vaccine. The study, taken as a whole, reports: Nearly half of the spike-specific TCRs reportedly recognize variant regions that carry no mutations. The donor group comprised mostly white British people and more females; the analysis possibly underestimated clonal diversity.

Sequencing was performed with immunoSEQ multiplex PCR; in TCRdb, only in-frame clones are kept and a portion is missing. The sample consists of 150,000 or so clones, around 90% of them appearing once. A single count supports this clone. The antigen is not known. CDR3 length: 11 residues. V gave up 3 bases and J gave up 1 base, with 3 bases separating them. The germline gives CDR1 SQVTM, CDR2 ANQGSEA. Sequences were derived from peripheral blood, sampled on day 0 of AZD1222 vaccination. The chain carries TRBV29-1 and TRBJ1-2, with D uncertain. This receptor was identified in an adult in good health. This chain's CDR3 is CSVDDNYGYTF. The CDR3 nucleotides read TGCAGCGTTGATGATAACTATGGCTACACCTTC.